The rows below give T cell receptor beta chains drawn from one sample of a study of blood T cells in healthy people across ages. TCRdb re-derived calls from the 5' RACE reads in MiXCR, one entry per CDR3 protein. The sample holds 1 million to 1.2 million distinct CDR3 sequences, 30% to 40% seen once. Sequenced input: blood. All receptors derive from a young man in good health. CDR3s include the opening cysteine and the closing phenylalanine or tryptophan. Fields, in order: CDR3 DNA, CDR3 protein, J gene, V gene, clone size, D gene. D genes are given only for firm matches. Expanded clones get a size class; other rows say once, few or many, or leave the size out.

TGTGCCAGCAGCTTAGGGACCGGGGACAGTAGCGATGAGCAGTTCTTC | CASSLGTGDSSDEQFF | TRBJ2-1 | TRBV11-3 | . | TRBD1
TGCGCCAGCAGCCAAGACTCGACCGCCGCTGCAACTAATGAAAAACTGTTTTTT | CASSQDSTAAATNEKLFF | TRBJ1-4 | TRBV4-3 | few | .
TGTGCCAGCACCAACGCCCCGGGAGAGACCCAGTACTTC | CASTNAPGETQYF | TRBJ2-5 | TRBV6-5 | few | .
TGTGCCAGCAGTTACTCGAGGGACAGGAGACGACATAACTATGGCTACACCTTC | CASSYSRDRRRHNYGYTF | TRBJ1-2 | TRBV6-5 | few | TRBD1
TGTGCCAGCAGCTTAAACGAGGGAATGGTTTCAGATACGCAGTATTTT | CASSLNEGMVSDTQYF | TRBJ2-3 | TRBV11-2 | . | .
TGTGCCAGCAGTCCAGCCCCACAGGGGCCACCAACTAATGAAAAACTGTTTTTT | CASSPAPQGPPTNEKLFF | TRBJ1-4 | TRBV27 | . | TRBD1
TGCAGTGCTAGTGTCCCGCTTTCTTTGAGCTACACCTTC | CSASVPLSLSYTF | TRBJ1-2 | TRBV20-1 | . | .
TGTGCCAGCAGCTTTGAGGGGGCGCCTTATGGCACCATATATTTT | CASSFEGAPYGTIYF | TRBJ1-3 | TRBV7-2 | . | TRBD1
TGTGCCAGCAGCGGGGACTATGGGTTAAACACAGATACGCAGTATTTT | CASSGDYGLNTDTQYF | TRBJ2-3 | TRBV7-2 | . | TRBD2
TGTACCAGCAGCGTCCGCAGCCGTGATCAGCCCCAGCATTTT | CTSSVRSRDQPQHF | TRBJ1-5 | TRBV9 | . | .
TGCAGTGCTCGGCGGGGACAGGGGGCTTTCACTGAAGCTTTCTTT | CSARRGQGAFTEAFF | TRBJ1-1 | TRBV20-1 | . | TRBD1
TGCAGCGTTATGACAGGGACTAATGAAAAACTGTTTTTT | CSVMTGTNEKLFF | TRBJ1-4 | TRBV29-1 | . | TRBD1
TGTGCCAGCACCCAATCCCTGGGGACCACTGGGGAGCTGTTTTTT | CASTQSLGTTGELFF | TRBJ2-2 | TRBV12-3/TRBV12-4 | . | .
TGTGCCATCACCGAACAGGGCTCACCTTATGGCTACACCTTC | CAITEQGSPYGYTF | TRBJ1-2 | TRBV10-3 | few | .
TGTGCCAGCACATTCAAAAGGGGGGATAATAATTCACCCCTCCACTTT | CASTFKRGDNNSPLHF | TRBJ1-6 | TRBV27 | . | .